Listed below are T cell receptor beta chains from one sample, sequenced in a study of radiotherapy plus CTLA-4 blockade in lung cancer. Produced via immunoSEQ multiplex PCR; TCRdb's table is partial and in-frame only. The sample includes tens of thousands of clones, about 76% of them seen just once. Specimen: peripheral blood, collected from a patient treated with radiotherapy plus ipilimumab. These receptors all come from a human donor with non-small cell lung cancer whose response to radiotherapy plus ipilimumab could not be evaluated. Both conserved end residues are trimmed from each CDR3.

J gene	V gene	CDR3 protein
TRBJ2-5	TRBV9	ASSVLGTREETQY
TRBJ1-5	TRBV7-8	ASSSLLDRGYWQPQH
TRBJ2-2	TRBV7-2	ASSSLGGTSLRGELF
TRBJ1-5	TRBV27	ASSLGTVNQPQH
TRBJ2-2	TRBV5-4	ASSPDLNTGELF
TRBJ2-1	TRBV2	ASSGTSGSYNEQF
TRBJ1-5	TRBV19	ASSPDRGSNQPQH
TRBJ1-1	TRBV7-3	ASSQGGAYTEAF
TRBJ2-3	TRBV6-5	ASSSRLAGGPDTQY
TRBJ2-4	TRBV6-1	ASSESWGSSNIQY
TRBJ2-1	TRBV5-1	ASRRLAGAHEQF
TRBJ2-5	TRBV9	ATTPGGGREETQY
TRBJ2-3	TRBV5-5	ASSWDWTTSTDTQY
TRBJ2-7	TRBV27	ASSRTGTYEQY
TRBJ2-1	TRBV11-1	ASSQLAFEQF
TRBJ2-7	TRBV4-2	ASSQVFPGQGPEQY